One sample yielded the 2 T cell receptor beta chains listed below, sequenced in a study of OX40 agonist ivuxolimab in advanced cancers. Generated by immunoSEQ multiplex PCR, the TCRdb table keeps only in-frame clones and is missing some. The data show roughly 80,000 clones, roughly 84% seen once. The sequenced sample was CD4+ or CD8+ T cells sorted from blood, obtained in a trial of the OX40 agonist ivuxolimab. The receptors here all came from an adult with an advanced solid tumor such as melanoma, head and neck, liver or kidney cancer.

The genes are TRBV5-1 and TRBJ2-3; D remains unclear. The germline gives CDR1 SGHRS, CDR2 YFSETQ. This CDR3 comprises 15 residues. Trimming took off 2 bases at V and 0 bases at J, with 10 bases between the two ends. DNA of the CDR3: TGCGCCAGCAGCTTAAACACGGCTAGCACAGATACGCAGTATTTT. This sequence encodes CASSLNTASTDTQYF.

The chain joins TRBV6-1 to TRBJ1-5, with D possibly matching TRBD1 (6 bases). The germline CDR1 and CDR2 sequences are MNHNS and SASEGT. Between the trimmed V and J ends, which lost 5 bases and 2 bases, there was a span of 10 bases. The CDR3 consists of 14 residues. CDR3 DNA sequence: TGTGCCAGCAGTAGTAGACAGGGCAATCAGCCCCAGCATTTT. Its protein is CASSSRQGNQPQHF.